This T cell receptor (beta chain) stems from a study of T cell responses to AZD1222 COVID-19 vaccine. Here immunoSEQ multiplex PCR was the method, and the copy in TCRdb shows in-frame clones only, minus some. The sample lists about 94,000 clones, 88% occurring once. The sequences come from peripheral blood, collected 28 days after the second AZD1222 dose. This sequence was found in an adult who received the AZD1222 COVID-19 vaccine.

The DNA of the CDR3 is TGTGCCAGCAGTCCAAACGAAGTCATTAATGAAAAACTGTTTTTT. It translates to CASSPNEVINEKLFF. The chain couples TRBV27 to TRBJ1-4; D unresolved. Germline V gene sequence: CDR1 MNHEY, CDR2 SMNVEV (reference sequence). The CDR3 is made up of 15 amino acids. Trimming removed 5 bases from V and 4 bases from J, with 14 bases in between.